These T cell receptor beta chains were read from a single sample in a study of T cell repertoires in cytomegalovirus infection. Their antigens are not known. TCRdb independently ran MiXCR on the reads; one entry per CDR3 protein. The table records hundreds of thousands of distinct CDR3 sequences, around a third of them present only once. The sample in question was cultured CD8+ T cells from PBMCs, obtained from culture after CMV antigen stimulation. Source of these receptors: a human donor in good health (CMV status not recorded). Some clones in this sample may be carry-over from other donors' samples. Both conserved end residues are part of each CDR3. A D gene is named only where the DNA matches it firmly. Clone size is shown for a subset of rows, as once, few, many or a class of expanded clone.

V gene	clone size	J gene	D gene	CDR3 DNA	CDR3 protein
TRBV7-9	NA	TRBJ2-7	TRBD1	TGTGCCAGCAGCTTAAGGACAGGGATGCCCTACGAGCAGTACTTC	CASSLRTGMPYEQYF
TRBV18	NA	TRBJ2-4	TRBD1	TGTGCCAGCTCACCACAGGGGGGACAGGGCGGATCGAGAAACATTCAGTACTTC	CASSPQGGQGGSRNIQYF
TRBV5-4	few	TRBJ2-2	TRBD1	TGTGCCAGCAGCTTTACAGGGGTATCCAACACCGGGGAGCTGTTTTTT	CASSFTGVSNTGELFF
TRBV7-2	few	TRBJ1-1	NA	TGTGCCAGCAGCGGAGGGGGGCGTTGGTCTCGAACTGAAGCTTTCTTT	CASSGGGRWSRTEAFF
TRBV7-9	many	TRBJ2-3	TRBD2	TGTGCCAGCAGCTTAACAGCGGGAGGAGGAGATACGCAGTATTTT	CASSLTAGGGDTQYF
TRBV29-1	NA	TRBJ2-6	TRBD1	TGCAGCGTTGAAGATCGGGACAGGGGGCCAGGGGCCAACGTCCTGACTTTC	CSVEDRDRGPGANVLTF
TRBV6-1	few	TRBJ2-7	NA	TGTGCCAGCAGTGCACCGGCCTACCGCGGTCGGGACGAGCAGTACTTC	CASSAPAYRGRDEQYF
TRBV25-1	NA	TRBJ1-6	NA	TGTGCCAGCAGTGAATTCCCCAGGGATTCACCCCTCCACTTT	CASSEFPRDSPLHF
TRBV6-6	few	TRBJ2-3	NA	TGTGCCAGCAGTTACCTCTTGAGGGGGAGCACAGATACGCAGTATTTT	CASSYLLRGSTDTQYF
TRBV18	few	TRBJ2-1	NA	TGTGCCAGCTCACAAGTTACCGGTGAGCAGTTCTTC	CASSQVTGEQFF
TRBV7-2	many	TRBJ2-1	NA	TGTGCCACCCTAGACGGTCGGGGGATATACAATGAGCAGTTCTTC	CATLDGRGIYNEQFF
TRBV27	many	TRBJ2-1	NA	TGTGCCAGCAGTTCGGGTAGACTATACAATGAGCAGTTCTTC	CASSSGRLYNEQFF
TRBV27	NA	TRBJ1-2	NA	TGTGCCAGCAGTTTAGGGGTAGCTGACTATGGCTACACCTTC	CASSLGVADYGYTF
TRBV6-2/TRBV6-3	few	TRBJ2-2	NA	TGTGCCAGCAGCCCGCCCAGGGGTCCCAACACCGGGGAGCTGTTTTTT	CASSPPRGPNTGELFF
TRBV2	few	TRBJ1-1	TRBD1	TGTGCCAGCAGTTGGAACAGGGGCACTGAAGCTTTCTTT	CASSWNRGTEAFF
TRBV12-5	NA	TRBJ1-4	NA	TGTGCTAGTGGTTTGGCTCTCCGAACTGCAACTAATGAAAAACTGTTTTTT	CASGLALRTATNEKLFF
TRBV27	NA	TRBJ1-6	NA	TGTGCCAGCAGTTTATCCAGGGGCTCCTATAATTCACCCCTCCACTTT	CASSLSRGSYNSPLHF
TRBV27	NA	TRBJ1-2	NA	TGTGCCAGCAGGGATGGACTAAACTATGGCTACACCTTC	CASRDGLNYGYTF
TRBV6-5	few	TRBJ2-1	NA	TGTGCCAGCAGTTACCGAGGGGGGACCTACAATGAGCAGTTCTTC	CASSYRGGTYNEQFF
TRBV4-1	NA	TRBJ2-3	TRBD2	TGTGCCAGCAGCGACCGACTAGCGGGGGTTCAAGATACGCAGTATTTT	CASSDRLAGVQDTQYF
TRBV6-2/TRBV6-3	NA	TRBJ1-1	NA	TGTGCCAGCAGTCCCAATGGGGCGGCGAACACTGAAGCTTTCTTT	CASSPNGAANTEAFF
TRBV27	few	TRBJ1-2	TRBD1	TGTGCCAGCAGTCCCTCAGGGGGTTACTATGGCTACACCTTC	CASSPSGGYYGYTF
TRBV4-1	many	TRBJ1-1	NA	TGCGCCAGCAGCCAGACGGGGGTCATGAACACTGAAGCTTTCTTT	CASSQTGVMNTEAFF
TRBV2	NA	TRBJ1-5	NA	TGTGCCACCACAGATCTCGATAGCAATCAGCCCCAGCATTTT	CATTDLDSNQPQHF
TRBV6-5	few	TRBJ2-1	TRBD2	TGTGCCAGCAGGGAACTAGCGGGGGCCTACAATGAGCAGTTCTTC	CASRELAGAYNEQFF
TRBV6-5	NA	TRBJ2-7	TRBD1	TGTGCCAGCAGTTACAACAGGGGGAATCATTACGAGCAGTACTTC	CASSYNRGNHYEQYF
TRBV7-9	many	TRBJ2-2	NA	TGTGCCAGCAGTTTCCCGGGAAGGGGACACACCGGGGAGCTGTTTTTT	CASSFPGRGHTGELFF
TRBV7-8	NA	TRBJ1-6	NA	TGTGCCAGCAGCTTAGGAGGGGTTGGATCACCCCTCCACTTT	CASSLGGVGSPLHF
TRBV4-1	NA	TRBJ1-1	NA	TGCGCCAGCAGCCAAGACCCCCGGGTTGAAGCTTTCTTT	CASSQDPRVEAFF
TRBV7-2	few	TRBJ1-5	NA	TGTGCCAGCAGCTTAGAGGGGGAGAGGGATCAGCCCCAGCATTTT	CASSLEGERDQPQHF
TRBV12-3/TRBV12-4	many	TRBJ1-5	NA	TGTGCCAGCAGTTTGGGAGGGCTTCGGAGCAATCAGCCCCAGCATTTT	CASSLGGLRSNQPQHF
TRBV11-2	few	TRBJ1-3	NA	TGTGCCAGCAGCCCTATCCCGGGACAACCTGGAAACACCATATATTTT	CASSPIPGQPGNTIYF
TRBV20-1	NA	TRBJ2-1	TRBD2	TGCAGTGCTAGAGGGACTAGCGATTCCTACAATGAGCAGTTCTTC	CSARGTSDSYNEQFF
TRBV7-6	NA	TRBJ1-5	NA	TGTGCCAGCAGCTTAGAACGGGGGAGCACTAGTTTTGGGCCCCAGCATTTT	CASSLERGSTSFGPQHF
TRBV27	few	TRBJ1-2	NA	TGTGCCAGCGCTTTGGGGACCCTCTATGGCTACACCTTC	CASALGTLYGYTF
TRBV4-1	NA	TRBJ2-7	TRBD2	TGCGCCAGCAGGCAGGGACTAGCGGGGGCCTACGAGCAGTACTTC	CASRQGLAGAYEQYF
TRBV18	NA	TRBJ1-6	NA	TGTGCCAGCTCACCACCTGGGGGTCACAATTCACCCCTCCACTTT	CASSPPGGHNSPLHF
TRBV11-3	NA	TRBJ2-2	TRBD2	TGTGCCAGCAGCGCCGGACTAGCGGGGGACACCGGGGAGCTGTTTTTT	CASSAGLAGDTGELFF
TRBV24-1	few	TRBJ1-4	NA	TGTGCCACCTCCTCGGGCAGGGAAAATGAAAAACTGTTTTTT	CATSSGRENEKLFF
TRBV19	NA	TRBJ1-2	NA	TGTGCCAGTAGTAATCCGGGGGTAGGTGGCTACACCTTC	CASSNPGVGGYTF
TRBV27	few	TRBJ2-7	NA	TGTGCCACCGGTGGGGGGTACGAGCAGTACTTC	CATGGGYEQYF
TRBV7-9	few	TRBJ1-1	NA	TGTGCCAGCAGCTTTCAAACTCTCAGGGATGGAGCTTTCTTT	CASSFQTLRDGAFF
TRBV5-1	few	TRBJ1-3	TRBD1	TGCGCCAGCAGTCGAATTACAGGGGACTTTTCTGGAAACACCATATATTTT	CASSRITGDFSGNTIYF
TRBV11-3	few	TRBJ2-2	TRBD2	TGTGCCAGCAGCTCGACTAGCGGGGGCTCCGGGGAGCTGTTTTTT	CASSSTSGGSGELFF
TRBV19	few	TRBJ1-1	NA	TGTGCCAGTAGGAGAGACAGTTGGATGAACACTGAAGCTTTCTTT	CASRRDSWMNTEAFF
TRBV7-9	many	TRBJ2-1	NA	TGTGCCAGCAGCTCTATCGGTGGGGATCTTAATGAGCAGTTCTTC	CASSSIGGDLNEQFF
TRBV7-2	NA	TRBJ1-2	TRBD1	TGTGCCAGCAGCAGCTCGGGACAGATCTATGGCTACACCTTC	CASSSSGQIYGYTF
TRBV7-6	many	TRBJ2-3	TRBD2	TGTGCCAGCAGCTCTCGGACTAGCGGGGGTCGAGATACGCAGTATTTT	CASSSRTSGGRDTQYF
TRBV29-1	NA	TRBJ2-1	TRBD1	TGCAGCGTCCTAGGGGGCACCTACAATGAGCAGTTCTTC	CSVLGGTYNEQFF
TRBV7-9	NA	TRBJ2-1	NA	TGTGCCAGCAGCCAAGTGGAGGGCCCCTACAATGAGCAGTTCTTC	CASSQVEGPYNEQFF
TRBV7-6	NA	TRBJ1-1	NA	TGTGCCAGCAGCTCCACCGGGGGGAGGAGTGAAGCTTTCTTT	CASSSTGGRSEAFF
TRBV2	NA	TRBJ2-1	TRBD2	TGTGCCAGCGAGGGACTAGCGATTTACACCTACAATGAGCAGTTCTTC	CASEGLAIYTYNEQFF
TRBV7-8	few	TRBJ2-5	NA	TGTGCCAGCAGCCCGCGCAGGGCGCAAGAGACCCAGTACTTC	CASSPRRAQETQYF
TRBV5-5	many	TRBJ2-5	TRBD1	TGTGCCAGCAGCTTGGAGATTGTAGTGGGCAGGGGGCAAGAGACCCAGTACTTC	CASSLEIVVGRGQETQYF
TRBV7-9	few	TRBJ2-5	NA	TGTGCCAGCAGCGGATGGCAAGAGACCCAGTACTTC	CASSGWQETQYF